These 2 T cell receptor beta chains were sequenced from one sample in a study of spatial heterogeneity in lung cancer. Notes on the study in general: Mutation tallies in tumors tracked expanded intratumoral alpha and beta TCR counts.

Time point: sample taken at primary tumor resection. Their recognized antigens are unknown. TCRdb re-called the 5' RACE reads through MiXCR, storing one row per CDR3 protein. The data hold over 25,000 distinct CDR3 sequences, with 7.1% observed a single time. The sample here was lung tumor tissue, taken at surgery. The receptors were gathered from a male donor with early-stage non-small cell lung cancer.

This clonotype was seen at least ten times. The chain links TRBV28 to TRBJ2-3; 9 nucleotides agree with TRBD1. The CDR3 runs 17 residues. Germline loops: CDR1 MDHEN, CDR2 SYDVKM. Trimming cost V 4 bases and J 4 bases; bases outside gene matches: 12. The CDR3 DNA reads TGTGCCAGCAGTTCCGGGACAGGGAATTGGTTTGCAGATACGCAGTATTTT. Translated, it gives CASSSGTGNWFADTQYF.

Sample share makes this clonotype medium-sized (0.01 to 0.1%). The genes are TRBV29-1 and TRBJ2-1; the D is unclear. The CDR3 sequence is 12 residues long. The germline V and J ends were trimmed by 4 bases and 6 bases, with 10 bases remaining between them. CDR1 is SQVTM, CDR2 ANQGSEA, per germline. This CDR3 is CSVGGKGNEQFF. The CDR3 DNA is TGCAGCGTTGGAGGCAAAGGCAATGAGCAGTTCTTC.